This is a list of T cell receptor beta chains from one sample in a study of OX40 agonist ivuxolimab in advanced cancers. TCRdb keeps only in-frame clones here, not all; method: immunoSEQ multiplex PCR. Seen here are tens of thousands of clones, approximately 80% observed once, and the top ten hold roughly a quarter. This specimen was CD4+ or CD8+ T cells sorted from blood, taken in a trial of the OX40 agonist ivuxolimab. These TCRs come from an adult with an advanced solid tumor such as melanoma, head and neck, liver or kidney cancer. Both conserved end residues are part of each CDR3. D genes are given only for firm matches. The size of a clone is reported for some rows only, either as once, few or many, or as a class for expanded clones.

v_gene	j_gene	len	abundance	d_gene	CDR3nt	CDR3aa
TRBV7-2	TRBJ1-5	13	NA	NA	TGTGCCAGCAGCTTAGCGCCCTTTCAGCCCCAGCATTTT	CASSLAPFQPQHF
TRBV4-3	TRBJ2-7	13	NA	NA	TGCGCCAGCAGCCGGACCTCGGACCACGAGCAGTACTTC	CASSRTSDHEQYF
TRBV4-1	TRBJ1-1	15	NA	TRBD1	TGCGCCAGCAGCCAAGATCGGCAGGGGGCAGTTGAAGCTTTCTTT	CASSQDRQGAVEAFF
TRBV7-3	TRBJ1-1	15	NA	TRBD1	TGTGCCAGCAGCCCATATGGGACAGACAACACTGAAGCTTTCTTT	CASSPYGTDNTEAFF
TRBV28	TRBJ1-5	14	few	TRBD1	TGTGCCAGCAGTTTGGGACAGGGGTATCAGCCCCAGCATTTT	CASSLGQGYQPQHF
TRBV7-9	TRBJ2-7	16	once	TRBD2	TGTGCCAGCAGCCTGATAGCGGGAGTGACAACCTACGAGCAGTACTTC	CASSLIAGVTTYEQYF
TRBV13	TRBJ1-1	18	once	TRBD1	TGTGCCAGCAGCTTAGGAGACGGGACAGGGGGCTTGAACACTGAAGCTTTCTTT	CASSLGDGTGGLNTEAFF
TRBV30	TRBJ2-5	16	NA	TRBD1	TGTGCCTGGAGTCTGGGGACAGGGACGTACCAAGAGACCCAGTACTTC	CAWSLGTGTYQETQYF
TRBV4-1	TRBJ2-7	16	NA	NA	TGCGCCAGCAGCCAAGAGAGCAGGGTTGGTATGTACGAGCAGTACTTC	CASSQESRVGMYEQYF
TRBV28	TRBJ1-5	11	NA	TRBD1	TGTGCCAGCAGTCCCACAGGGGGGCTACTTTTT	CASSPTGGLLF
TRBV7-9	TRBJ2-7	13	NA	NA	TGTGCCAGCAGCCAAGCTACGGTGGACGAGCAGTACTTC	CASSQATVDEQYF
TRBV5-6	TRBJ2-7	16	NA	NA	TGTGCCAGCAGCTTGGGCCCCACAGGGGAGGGCTACGAGCAGTACTTC	CASSLGPTGEGYEQYF
TRBV7-9	TRBJ2-2	16	NA	NA	TGTGCCAGCAGCTTAATGGTTCCGGGGGACACCGGGGAGCTGTTTTTT	CASSLMVPGDTGELFF
TRBV28	TRBJ1-1	13	NA	NA	TGTGCCAGCAGCTGGACCGAGGGCACTGAAGCTTTCTTT	CASSWTEGTEAFF
TRBV5-1	TRBJ2-1	15	NA	TRBD2	TGCGCCAGCAGCTTGTCTAGCGGGACCTACAATGAGCAGTTCTTC	CASSLSSGTYNEQFF
TRBV27	TRBJ1-2	14	NA	NA	TGTGCCAGCAGTTTAGCCAGCAAAGATGCGGGCTACACCTTC	CASSLASKDAGYTF
TRBV9	TRBJ2-3	11	medium-sized	NA	TGTGCCAGCAGCGCTACAGATACGCAGTATTTT	CASSATDTQYF
TRBV19	TRBJ1-1	15	NA	NA	TGTGCCAGTAGGTGGGCACACGGTGATGGCACTGAAGCTTTCTTT	CASRWAHGDGTEAFF
TRBV9	TRBJ2-1	14	NA	NA	TGTGCCAGCAGCGAGACTACCAACTACAATGAGCAGTTCTTC	CASSETTNYNEQFF
TRBV7-9	TRBJ2-1	11	NA	NA	TGTGCCAGCAACCCTGATAATGAGCAGTTCTTC	CASNPDNEQFF
TRBV13	TRBJ2-7	14	NA	TRBD1	TGTGCCAGCAGCCCGCCTCAGGGGGCGGTTGAGCAGTACTTC	CASSPPQGAVEQYF
TRBV7-3	TRBJ1-1	13	NA	NA	TGTGCCAGCAGCGAACGGGACGGCTTAGAAGCTTTCTTT	CASSERDGLEAFF
TRBV4-2	TRBJ2-1	13	once	NA	TGTGCCAGCAGCCCGTGGAGCGGTAATGAGCAGTTCTTC	CASSPWSGNEQFF
TRBV7-9	TRBJ1-1	14	NA	TRBD1	TGTGCCAGCAGCCAACAGGGGTTTCGGACTGAAGCTTTCTTT	CASSQQGFRTEAFF
TRBV11-3	TRBJ1-5	15	NA	TRBD1	TGTGCCAGCAGTCTGCAGGGGGCTAGCAATCAGCCCCAGCATTTT	CASSLQGASNQPQHF
TRBV27	TRBJ1-2	17	NA	NA	TGTGCCAGCAGTTTATCCGCGGGACCGCTAGCTAACTATGGCTACACCTTC	CASSLSAGPLANYGYTF
TRBV18	TRBJ1-4	12	NA	TRBD1	TGTGCCAGCTCACCGACAGGGGAACGACTGTTTTTT	CASSPTGERLFF
TRBV30	TRBJ1-2	13	NA	NA	TGTGCCTGGAGTGTACGTTCACTTTATGGCTACACCTTC	CAWSVRSLYGYTF
TRBV5-1	TRBJ2-5	16	NA	TRBD1	TGCGCCAGCAGCCCGGGACAGGGGAGGGTCCAAGAGACCCAGTACTTC	CASSPGQGRVQETQYF
TRBV2	TRBJ1-6	15	NA	NA	TGTGCCAGCAGAATGGGGGAGTCCTATAATTCACCCCTCCACTTT	CASRMGESYNSPLHF
TRBV27	TRBJ2-1	14	NA	NA	TGTGCCAGCAGTCCGAGTGTCACCTACAATGAGCAGTTCTTC	CASSPSVTYNEQFF
TRBV6-1	TRBJ2-1	14	NA	TRBD2	TGTGCCGGAAACTTAGCGGGAGGGCCGAGTGAGCAGTTCTTC	CAGNLAGGPSEQFF
TRBV2	TRBJ1-4	16	NA	NA	TGTGCCAGCAGAACCCGCGACGGACCTTCTAATGAAAAACTGTTTTTT	CASRTRDGPSNEKLFF